This T cell receptor (beta chain) was captured by sequencing in a study of blood T cells in healthy people across ages. Sample-barcoded 5' priming and a J-beta primer mix drove a second PCR of about 6 to 12 cycles. One entry per CDR3 protein results from TCRdb running MiXCR on the 5' RACE reads. The repertoire consists of around 850,000 distinct CDR3 sequences, with about 34% occurring once and the leading ten covering over 10%. This receptor was identified in a man in his late teens or twenties in good health. Material: blood.

Here the CDR3 reads CATSDTDRGYTQYF. In DNA, the CDR3 is TGTGCCACCAGTGATACGGACAGGGGGTATACGCAGTATTTT. The gene calls are TRBV24-1 and TRBJ2-3, with 10 nucleotides matching TRBD1. V shed 3 bases and J 7 bases; nucleotides not matched to a gene: 3. CDR3 length equals 14 residues. CDR1 and CDR2 (germline): KGHDR, SFDVKD.